This entry describes one TCR beta chain. The antigen remains unidentified. Time point in this sample: cycle 4 day 1 (C4D1), after around six weeks of nivolumab. All patients relapsed after autologous stem cell transplantation, and brentuximab vedotin exposure varied. Negative selection with magnets was how CD8+ T cells were isolated from the thawed PBMCs. Patients reached a best response of complete response, partial response or progressive disease. Assay: immunoSEQ multiplex PCR; the TCRdb copy retains only in-frame clones and omits some. Of roughly 3,000 clones in the sample, roughly 79% are singletons; the top ten hold around 22%. This entry comes from a study of PD-1 blockade in classical Hodgkin lymphoma. Points from the study as a whole: Lower baseline TCR diversity was reported for newly diagnosed patients than for healthy donors.

The CDR3 loop spans 13 amino acids. V shed 4 bases and J shed 4 bases, with 10 bases lying between them. The germline V gene encodes CDR1 LGHNA and CDR2 YNFKEQ. The source was CD8+ T cells from blood, collected before the fourth cycle of nivolumab. This chain joins TRBV4-2 and TRBJ1-1; D uncertain. The sequence derives from a human donor with classical Hodgkin lymphoma. The CDR3 DNA follows: TGTGCCAGCAGCCCTAGTACGGGCACTGAAGCTTTCTTT. It specifies CASSPSTGTEAFF.